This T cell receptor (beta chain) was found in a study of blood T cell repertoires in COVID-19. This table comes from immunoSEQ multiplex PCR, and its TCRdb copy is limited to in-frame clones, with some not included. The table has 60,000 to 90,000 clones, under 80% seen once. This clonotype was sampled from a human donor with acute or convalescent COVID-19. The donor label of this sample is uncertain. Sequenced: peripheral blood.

The CDR3 coding sequence is TGTGCCAGCAGCTTAGGGGGGAGGGCGAGTCCTAACTATGGCTACACCTTC. This sequence encodes CASSLGGRASPNYGYTF. The J gene is TRBJ1-2, the V gene TRBV7-9; TRBD1 might be the D (5 bases). With 1 base removed from V and 0 bases from J, the gap between germline ends came to 15 bases. This CDR3 contains 17 residues. Germline V gene lookup returns CDR1 SEHNR and CDR2 FQNEAQ (reference sequence). Full variable domain (rest looked up from reference TRBV7-9 and TRBJ1-2): DTGVSQNPRHKITKRGQNVTFRCDPISEHNRLYWYRQTLGQGPEFLTYFQNEAQLEKSRLLSDRFSAERPKGSFSTLEIQRTEQGDSAMYLCASSLGGRASPNYGYTFGSGTRLTVV.